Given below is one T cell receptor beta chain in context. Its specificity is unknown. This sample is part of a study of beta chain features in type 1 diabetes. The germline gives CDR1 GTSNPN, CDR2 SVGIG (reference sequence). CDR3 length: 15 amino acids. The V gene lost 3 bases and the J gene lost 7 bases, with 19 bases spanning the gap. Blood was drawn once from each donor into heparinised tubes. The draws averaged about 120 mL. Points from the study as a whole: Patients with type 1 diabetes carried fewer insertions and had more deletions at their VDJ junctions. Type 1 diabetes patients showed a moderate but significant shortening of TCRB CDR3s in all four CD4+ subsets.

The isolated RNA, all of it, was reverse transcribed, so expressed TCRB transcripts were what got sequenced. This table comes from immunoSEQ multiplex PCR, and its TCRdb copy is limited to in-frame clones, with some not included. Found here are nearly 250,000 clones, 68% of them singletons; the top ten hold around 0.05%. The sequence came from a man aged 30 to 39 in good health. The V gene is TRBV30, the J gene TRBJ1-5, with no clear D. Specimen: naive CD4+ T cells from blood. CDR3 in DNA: TGTGCCTGGAGCCGTGGAATGGGGAGAAACCAGCCCCAGCATTTT. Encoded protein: CAWSRGMGRNQPQHF.